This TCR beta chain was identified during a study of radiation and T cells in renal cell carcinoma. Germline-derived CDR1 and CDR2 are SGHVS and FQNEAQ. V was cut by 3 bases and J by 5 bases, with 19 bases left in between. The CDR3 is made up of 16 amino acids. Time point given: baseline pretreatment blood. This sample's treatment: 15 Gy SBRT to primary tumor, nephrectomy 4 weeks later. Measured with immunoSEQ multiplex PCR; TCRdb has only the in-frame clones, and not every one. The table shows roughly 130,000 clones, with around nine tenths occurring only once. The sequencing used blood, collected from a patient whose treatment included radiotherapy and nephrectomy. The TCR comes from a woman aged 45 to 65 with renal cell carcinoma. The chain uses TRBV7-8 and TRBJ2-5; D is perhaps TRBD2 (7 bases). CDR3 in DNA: TGTGCCAGCAGCTTCGAGGGGCGGGGGCTACAGGAGACCCAGTACTTC. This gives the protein CASSFEGRGLQETQYF.